This T cell receptor beta chain derives from a study of T-cell reconstitution after alpha-beta-depleted transplantation in children (dated by TCRdb to the mid-2010s). Regarding the study in general: Using TCR repertoire profiling, the study quantitatively followed how T-cell immune reconstitution unfolded in children after TCRalphabeta/CD19-depleted allogeneic hematopoietic cell transplantation.

This clonotype has a handful of counts. Its recognized antigen is unknown. No quality values exist for individual bases; no much larger clone is one base distant. Libraries came from PCR. This sample was sequenced with an Illumina HiSeq 2500. To normalize quantification of the TCRbeta repertoire, the TCR libraries were built with molecular barcoding that relied on unique molecular identifiers. TCRdb handled the public reads itself, with Q25 trimming in fastp and clone calling in MiXCR, and kept productive beta chains. All rows with the same CDR3 protein become a single entry with the most common DNA and genes. In all, the sample holds some 350,000 distinct CDR3 sequences, and about a tenth of those were seen once. The biggest ten clones account for 2% to 3% of the sample. Trimming leaves V shorter by 5 bases and J shorter by 3 bases, with the junction holding 3 bases beyond the gene matches. Looking up the germline V gene (reference sequence) yields CDR1 MNHEY and CDR2 SMNVEV. There are 15 amino acids in the CDR3, from cysteine to phenylalanine inclusive. Only CDR3 DNA remains: 45 bases, in frame from the first base.

The sample was PBMCs from the stem cell graft donor, taken from the stem cell graft. The chain is made from TRBV27 and TRBJ2-5; 13 junctional bases match TRBD2. The TCR originated in a human donor who donated a stem cell graft to a child with acute lymphoblastic leukemia. The DNA sequence is given as TGTGCCAGCAGTCTGGGACTAGCGGGAAAAGAGACCCAGTACTTC. Its protein is CASSLGLAGKETQYF.